One sample yielded the 30 T cell receptor beta chains listed below, sequenced in a study of cytomegalovirus exposure and HLA in healthy donors. The primer mix had 60 Vbeta and 13 Jbeta primers. TCRdb's table, derived via immunoSEQ multiplex PCR, lists solely in-frame clones and lacks some. The data contain approximately 150,000 clones, roughly 70% of them singletons. Sequencing used PBMCs. The receptors were sampled from a man aged 25 to 40 in good health and CMV-seropositive.

This clone was counted between two and nine times. The chain carries TRBV11-2 and TRBJ1-1, with 9 bases lining up with TRBD1. The CDR3 runs 16 residues. Germline CDR1 is SGHAT and CDR2 is FQNNGV. Germline trimming cut 5 bases from V and 4 bases from J; bases unmatched to any gene: 11. DNA of the CDR3: TGTGCCAGCAGCGTGAACAGGGGGCGACTCGGCACTGAAGCTTTCTTT. As protein: CASSVNRGRLGTEAFF.

V gene TRBV5-4 combines with J gene TRBJ2-7, with 8 bases that match TRBD2. The J segment lost 2 bases and the V segment lost 4 bases, leaving 11 bases of the junction unmatched. The CDR3 sequence is 16 residues long. Germline V gene sequence: CDR1 SGHNT, CDR2 YYREEE (reference sequence). As DNA, the CDR3 is TGTGCCAGCAGCCTATACGGACTAGCTGATCCCTACGAGCAGTACTTC. As protein: CASSLYGLADPYEQYF.

The chain is built from TRBV4-1 and TRBJ2-6, with TRBD2 matching 9 bases. This CDR3 has 20 residues. The V gene end was trimmed by 0 bases and the J gene end by 0 bases; junction bases not matched to a gene: 9. Per the germline V gene, CDR1 is MGHRA and CDR2 is YSYEKL. The CDR3 bases are TGCGCCAGCAGCCAAGATCCCCCGACTAGCGGATTCTCTGGGGCCAACGTCCTGACTTTC. Its protein is CASSQDPPTSGFSGANVLTF.

The CDR3 sequence is CASSLLGLAGSSYEQYF. CDR3 coding DNA: TGTGCCAGCAGCTTACTAGGACTAGCGGGAAGCTCCTACGAGCAGTACTTC. The J gene is TRBJ2-7, the V gene TRBV11-2, with TRBD2 matching 12 bases. The CDR3 runs 17 residues. Unmatched junction bases numbered 5, after V lost 2 bases and J lost 0 bases. Germline lookup yields CDR1 SGHAT and CDR2 FQNNGV.

V is TRBV27 and J is TRBJ2-5; D is perhaps TRBD2 (6 bases). The V end was cut by 5 bases, the J end by 2 bases, with 12 bases between. Per germline, CDR1 MNHEY and CDR2 SMNVEV (reference sequence). There are 14 residues in the CDR3. CDR3 coding DNA: TGTGCCAGCAGTCCGCCGGGACTTCAAGAGACCCAGTACTTC. It translates to CASSPPGLQETQYF.

This clone was picked up one time. This chain links TRBV5-1 with TRBJ2-7, with 7 bases fitting TRBD2. CDR1 and CDR2 (germline): SGHRS, YFSETQ. Losses at the gene ends were 2 bases for V and 2 bases for J; bases not matched to a gene: 4. CDR3 size: 14 residues. The CDR3 loop reads CASSLTSVAYEQYF. CDR3 coding DNA: TGCGCCAGCAGCTTAACTAGCGTTGCCTACGAGCAGTACTTC.

The chain joins TRBV11-2 to TRBJ2-7; TRBD1 matches at 7 bases. V was pared by 5 bases and J by 0 bases, with 10 bases of the junction left unmatched. In germline, CDR1 is SGHAT, CDR2 FQNNGV. This CDR3 spans 16 amino acids. This chain's CDR3 is CASSPGTQGISYEQYF. Here the CDR3 DNA reads TGTGCCAGCAGCCCAGGGACACAGGGGATCTCCTACGAGCAGTACTTC.

This rearrangement joins TRBV27 to TRBJ2-7, with 11 bases that match TRBD2. V gave up 2 bases and J gave up 6 bases; unmatched junction bases: 3. Germline V CDR1 and CDR2: MNHEY, SMNVEV (reference sequence). CDR3 size: 14 residues. CDR3 coding DNA: TGTGCCAGCAGTTTACTAACTAGCGGGAGCGAGCAGTACTTC. Its protein product is CASSLLTSGSEQYF.

The chain combines TRBV6-1 with TRBJ1-2, with TRBD1 identical over 7 bases. The germline gives CDR1 MNHNS, CDR2 SASEGT. This CDR3 comprises 17 residues. Germline trimming cut 4 bases from V and 4 bases from J; bases unmatched to any gene: 15. The CDR3 loop is CASSAGQPIQISYGYTF. The CDR3 DNA reads as TGTGCCAGCAGTGCGGGACAGCCGATACAAATAAGCTATGGCTACACCTTC.

Only a few counts were recorded for this clone. The chain is built from TRBV6-5 and TRBJ2-1; possibly TRBD2 for D (6 bases). There are 15 residues in the CDR3. Germline V lookup: CDR1 MNHEY, CDR2 SVGAGI. V lost 2 bases, J lost 6 bases, and 14 bases lay in between. Here the CDR3 DNA reads TGTGCCAGCAGTTACGGGGACTTGAGTGGCAATGAGCAGTTCTTC. It translates to CASSYGDLSGNEQFF.

The chain carries TRBV10-1 and TRBJ2-7; 16 positions agree with TRBD2. V gave up 5 bases and J gave up 11 bases; unmatched junction bases: 9. The CDR3 loop spans 15 amino acids. Germline CDR1 is WNHNN and CDR2 is SYGVQD (reference sequence). The DNA for the CDR3 is TGCGCCAGCAGTTCTGACCCGGGACTAGCGGGAGGGAAGTACTTC. This sequence encodes CASSSDPGLAGGKYF.

The chain has TRBV9 and TRBJ1-1, with TRBD1 as a possible D gene (5 bases). The CDR3 is made up of 13 amino acids. With 4 bases removed from V and 7 bases from J, the gap between germline ends came to 14 bases. Germline V gene sequence: CDR1 SGDLS, CDR2 YYNGEE. The DNA of the CDR3 is TGTGCCAGCAGCTCCGGGGGGGGAAGTGAAGCTTTCTTT. Amino acids: CASSSGGGSEAFF.

This clone came up a few times. This chain links TRBV4-1 with TRBJ1-2, with TRBD1 identical over 8 bases. CDR3 length equals 16 residues. Trimming cost V 0 bases and J 7 bases; bases outside gene matches: 10. Germline loops: CDR1 MGHRA, CDR2 YSYEKL. The CDR3 DNA sequence: TGCGCCAGCAGCCAAGATGACGGGGGCAGGGGGCTTGGCTACACCTTC. It specifies CASSQDDGGRGLGYTF.

The chain recombines TRBV19 with TRBJ2-5, with 9 bases that match TRBD2. From germline, CDR1 is LNHDA and CDR2 SQIVND (reference sequence). The ends lost 10 bases at V and 5 bases at J; junction bases unmatched: 11. CDR3 size: 14 residues. CDR3 DNA sequence: TGTGCCACCGCACCGGTAGCGGGAGTGGAGACCCAGTACTTC. This sequence encodes CATAPVAGVETQYF.

This chain joins TRBV6-1 and TRBJ1-6; the D is unclear. V was cut by 1 base and J by 7 bases, with 5 bases left in between. CDR1 and CDR2 from the germline V gene are MNHNS and SASEGT. The CDR3 has 13 amino acids. The CDR3 loop is CASSEVQNSPLHF. The CDR3 nucleotides are TGTGCCAGCAGTGAAGTCCAAAATTCACCCCTCCACTTT.

V usage is TRBV7-9 and J usage is TRBJ2-2; 8 bases line up with TRBD2. This CDR3 spans 16 amino acids. Germline CDR1 reads SEHNR; CDR2 reads FQNEAQ (reference sequence). With V trimmed by 4 bases and J by 3 bases, 7 bases remained unmatched. This CDR3 reads CASSSNRGGHTGELFF. In DNA form, the CDR3 reads TGTGCCAGCAGCTCCAATCGGGGGGGCCACACCGGGGAGCTGTTTTTT.

The chain joins TRBV6-1 to TRBJ2-1; 9 bases map to TRBD2. The ends lost 11 bases at V and 2 bases at J; junction bases unmatched: 10. Germline V gene data show CDR1 as MNHNS and CDR2 as SASEGT. The CDR3 is 15 residues long. CDR3 bases: TGTGCCTCAGAGGAGGGCGGGAGGGCCTACAATGAGCAGTTCTTC. Its protein is CASEEGGRAYNEQFF.

This clone has just a few counts. The rearrangement links TRBV7-9 to TRBJ2-7; 8 bases are a match to TRBD1. Germline CDR1 SEHNR, CDR2 FQNEAQ (reference sequence). The CDR3 covers 17 residues. Germline trimming cut 2 bases from V and 2 bases from J; bases unmatched to any gene: 11. The CDR3: CASSLRVTAGGPYEQYF. CDR3 in DNA: TGTGCCAGCAGCTTACGGGTTACAGCAGGGGGCCCCTACGAGCAGTACTTC.

The chain is built from TRBV2 and TRBJ1-6, with 8 positions matching TRBD1. This CDR3 comprises 14 residues. Germline V gene data show CDR1 as SNHLY and CDR2 as FYNNEI. V lost 7 bases, J lost 5 bases, and 4 bases stayed unmatched. CDR3 in amino acids: CASTPDRDNSPLHF. The CDR3, as DNA: TGTGCCAGCACCCCGGACAGGGATAATTCACCCCTCCACTTT.

This chain connects TRBV19 to TRBJ1-1; TRBD1 matches 7 bases. CDR3 length: 16 amino acids. V gave up 3 bases and J gave up 0 bases; unmatched junction bases: 7. CDR1 and CDR2 (germline): LNHDA, SQIVND (reference sequence). The CDR3 coding sequence is TGTGCCAGTAGTATCAACCCACAGGGGCTGAACACTGAAGCTTTCTTT. Translation: CASSINPQGLNTEAFF.

This clone has a single count. The chain couples TRBV5-5 to TRBJ1-2; a possible D gene is TRBD1 (5 bases). Trimming cost V 1 base and J 8 bases, with 6 bases left between them. This CDR3 has 11 amino acids. CDR1 and CDR2 from the germline V gene are SGHKS and YYEKEE (reference sequence). Here the CDR3 reads CASSLNRGYTF. CDR3 DNA sequence: TGTGCCAGCAGCTTGAACAGGGGCTACACCTTC.

The rearrangement joins TRBV11-3 to TRBJ2-7; 15 nucleotides agree with TRBD2. Looked up from germline, CDR1 is SGHNT and CDR2 is YENEEA. The trim removed 0 bases at V and 0 bases at J, leaving 9 bases unmatched. The length of the CDR3 is 20 residues. The CDR3 DNA reads TGTGCCAGCAGCTTAGACCTCACCGGGACTAGCGGGAGGTGCTCCTACGAGCAGTACTTC. Its translation: CASSLDLTGTSGRCSYEQYF.

Remarks on this clone: The identical CDR3 is also encoded by other nucleotide sequences in the sample. The V gene is TRBV19, the J gene TRBJ1-5; 10 bases agree with TRBD1. Trimming took 5 bases from V and 2 from J; bases not matched to a gene: 0. CDR1 is LNHDA and CDR2 is SQIVND in the germline V gene (reference sequence). The CDR3 extends over 14 amino acids. The CDR3 spells CASSGTGGNQPQHF. The DNA for the CDR3 is TGTGCCAGTAGTGGGACAGGGGGCAATCAGCCCCAGCATTTT.

This sequence joins TRBV28 and TRBJ1-1; maybe TRBD1 (6 bases). Germline V CDR1 and CDR2: MDHEN, SYDVKM. The CDR3 is 14 amino acids. V was shortened by 4 bases and J by 4 bases, with 13 bases between the two germline ends. As DNA, the CDR3 is TGTGCCAGCAGTTATCCCGGGACAACCACTGAAGCTTTCTTT. It encodes CASSYPGTTTEAFF.

This clone has only one observation. The chain carries TRBV18 and TRBJ2-7; 9 nucleotides agree with TRBD2. CDR1 is KGHSH and CDR2 is LQKENI in the germline V gene. CDR3 length: 14 amino acids. Unmatched junction bases numbered 6, after V lost 6 bases and J lost 3 bases. CDR3: CASSQKREVYEQYF. The CDR3 DNA is TGTGCCAGCTCTCAAAAGCGGGAGGTCTACGAGCAGTACTTC.

The chain links TRBV6-6 to TRBJ2-5; 7 bases map to TRBD2. CDR1 MNHNY and CDR2 SVGAGI come from the germline V gene (reference sequence). V lost 2 bases to trimming and J lost 4 bases; unmatched junction nucleotides: 10. The CDR3 is made up of 16 amino acids. CDR3 amino acids: CASSYPGVRERETQYF. CDR3 DNA sequence: TGTGCCAGCAGTTACCCCGGGGTGCGGGAGAGAGAGACCCAGTACTTC.

The J gene is TRBJ2-3, the V gene TRBV19, with TRBD2 matching over 11 bases. Germline V CDR1 and CDR2: LNHDA, SQIVND (reference sequence). This CDR3 is built from 16 residues. Trimming at V came to 5 bases and at J to 11 bases, leaving 15 bases not matched to a gene. The CDR3 DNA follows: TGTGCCAGTAGTCCACGACCTAGCGGGAGGAGTTTAAAGCAGTATTTT. Protein: CASSPRPSGRSLKQYF.

The V and J genes are TRBV6-1 and TRBJ2-1; D is ambiguous. The germline V gene has CDR1 MNHNS and CDR2 SASEGT. V was cut by 0 bases and J by 0 bases, with 9 bases left in between. The CDR3 has 16 residues. The DNA for the CDR3 is TGTGCCAGCAGTGAAGCGCGCGGAAGCTCCTACAATGAGCAGTTCTTC. Protein sequence: CASSEARGSSYNEQFF.

This rearrangement joins TRBV28 to TRBJ1-1; the D is unclear. Germline assignment: CDR1 MDHEN and CDR2 SYDVKM. The V end lost 3 bases, the J end lost 1 base, and 12 bases lay between the germline ends. The CDR3 loop spans 15 amino acids. The CDR3 spells CASSFRRSSNTEAFF. In DNA form, the CDR3 reads TGTGCCAGCAGTTTCCGTAGAAGTTCGAACACTGAAGCTTTCTTT.

The chain recombines TRBV7-3 with TRBJ2-3; 8 nucleotides line up with TRBD2. The CDR3 contains 13 residues. Trimming at V came to 8 bases and at J to 4 bases, leaving 5 bases not matched to a gene. CDR1 is SGHTA and CDR2 is FQGTGA in the germline V gene. CDR3 nucleotide sequence: TGTGCCAGCGGACTAGCTAGCGCAGATACGCAGTATTTT. Residues: CASGLASADTQYF. The full variable domain, completed using reference TRBV7-3 and TRBJ2-3, is GAGVSQTPSNKVTEKGKYVELRCDPISGHTALYWYRQSLGQGPEFLIYFQGTGAADDSGLPNDRFFAVRPEGSVSTLKIQRTERGDSAVYLCASGLASADTQYFGPGTRLTVL.